The 2 T cell receptor beta chains in this list originate from one sample, sequenced in a study of T cells in Graves' hyperthyroidism and ophthalmopathy. From RNA transcripts, TCR beta CDR3 regions were amplified. A first-round RT-PCR of the TCR CDR3 used the HTBI primer set. MiXCR, run by TCRdb on the multiplex PCR reads, gives a single entry per CDR3 protein. The data contain about 620,000 distinct CDR3 sequences, roughly 16% of them seen just once; the ten biggest clones take up 3.5% to 4%. Specimen: blood. Receptor source: a woman in her 30s with Graves' hyperthyroidism.

In this sample, this clonotype turned up a few times. The gene calls are TRBV9 and TRBJ2-7; possibly TRBD2 for D (6 bases). Germline CDR1 SGDLS, CDR2 YYNGEE. This CDR3 is built from 11 residues. Between the trimmed V and J ends, which lost 3 bases and 6 bases, there was a span of 7 bases. CDR3 sequence (DNA): TGTGCCAGCAGCGACGGGGGCGAGCAGTACTTC. Its protein product is CASSDGGEQYF.

The table lists this clonotype with many counts. The V and J genes are TRBV27 and TRBJ2-1, with TRBD2 matching over 13 bases. This CDR3 is built from 15 residues. After removal of 3 bases from V and 9 bases from J, the junction contained 5 bases not matched to a gene. Germline values: CDR1 MNHEY, CDR2 SMNVEV (reference sequence). The CDR3 spells CASSLGLAGKSEQFF. Here the CDR3 DNA reads TGTGCCAGCAGTTTGGGACTAGCGGGAAAAAGTGAGCAGTTCTTC.